This note documents a single T cell receptor (beta chain) sequence. V was pared by 1 base and J by 2 bases, with 9 bases between. This CDR3 comprises 16 residues. The germline V gene has CDR1 MNHNY and CDR2 SVGAGI (reference sequence). This record comes from a study of blood T cell repertoires in COVID-19. Looking at the study overall: Both acute and convalescent COVID-19 samples were obtained from the United States, Italy and Spain.

Followed over time, Seattle patients had been enrolled while infection was active. Authors' data handling: It was from reference gene primer amplification that nucleated cell counts were estimated. Repertoires were generated with immunoSEQ multiplex PCR, while TCRdb's copy carries only in-frame clones and drops some. The V and J calls and clone size were taken over from that table, and D and trimming were inferred from the DNA. The sample contains about 160,000 clones, about nine tenths of which appear only once. This chain links TRBV6-6 with TRBJ2-6; weak D call: TRBD1 (6 bases). The sequencing sample was made of peripheral blood. This clonotype originated in a man aged 25-45 years with COVID-19, enrolled during active disease. The CDR3 reads CASSYFAGAGANVLTF. The CDR3, as DNA: TGTGCCAGCAGTTACTTTGCAGGGGCTGGGGCCAACGTCCTGACTTTC.